These 10 T cell receptor beta chains came from one sample sequenced in a study of blood T cell repertoires in COVID-19 (TCRdb year 2020). The library was prepared using the immunoSEQ multiplex PCR assay. TCRdb mirrors the immuneACCESS table, restricted to in-frame sequences. Some clones are absent from its copies; in checked studies, under half trace to an unresolved V gene, and the reason for the others is unknown. The sample includes approximately 77,000 clones, with about 72% observed a single time. The ten largest make up approximately 15% of the sample. Sample: peripheral blood. These receptors all come from a man in his sixties or seventies with active or convalescent COVID-19.

This clone was counted a few times. V usage is TRBV5-1 and J usage is TRBJ2-2, with a possible D match to TRBD2 (5 bases). The CDR3 has 14 residues. Trimming left V 4 bases short and J 4 bases short, with 11 bases between. The germline V gene has CDR1 SGHRS and CDR2 YFSETQ. In DNA form, the CDR3 reads TGCGCCAGCAGCCCGGCGGGCCCCACCGGGGAGCTGTTTTTT. As protein: CASSPAGPTGELFF.

This clone was observed a single time. The V call is TRBV5-1, the J call TRBJ2-7, with 8 positions matching TRBD1. Germline V gene sequence: CDR1 SGHRS, CDR2 YFSETQ. J was trimmed by 7 bases and V by 0 bases; bases with no gene match: 9. The CDR3 runs to 15 residues. This CDR3 reads CASSLGGTGGREQYF. The CDR3 nucleotides read TGCGCCAGCAGCTTGGGCGGGACAGGTGGTAGGGAGCAGTACTTC. The full variable domain, with the rest looked up from reference TRBV5-1 and TRBJ2-7, is KAGVTQTPRYLIKTRGQQVTLSCSPISGHRSVSWYQQTPGQGLQFLFEYFSETQRNKGNFPGRFSGRQFSNSRSEMNVSTLELGDSALYLCASSLGGTGGREQYFGPGTRLTVT.

This clone was seen a handful of times. The chain links TRBV10-1 to TRBJ1-1; perhaps TRBD1 as D (5 bases). The V and J ends lost 5 bases and 1 base respectively, with 8 bases between them. Germline V gene data show CDR1 as WNHNN and CDR2 as SYGVQD (reference sequence). The length of the CDR3 is 13 residues. CDR3 amino acids: CASSLTENTEAFF. The CDR3 nucleotides are TGCGCCAGCAGTTTGACAGAGAACACTGAAGCTTTCTTT.

The CDR3: CASSQDLGKGNSPLHF. CDR3 nucleotides: TGCGCCAGCAGCCAAGATTTGGGGAAGGGGAATTCACCCCTCCACTTT. V usage is TRBV4-1 and J usage is TRBJ1-6; possibly TRBD1 for D (5 bases). CDR1 is MGHRA and CDR2 is YSYEKL in the germline V gene. V was pared by 0 bases and J by 7 bases, with 13 bases between. CDR3 size: 16 residues.

J is TRBJ2-5 and V is TRBV5-4, with a possible D match to TRBD2 (5 bases). Germline loops: CDR1 SGHNT, CDR2 YYREEE (reference sequence). Trimming took off 0 bases at V and 5 bases at J, with 8 bases between the two ends. The CDR3 loop spans 13 amino acids. The DNA for the CDR3 is TGTGCCAGCAGCTTGGGCAGCGGCGAGACCCAGTACTTC. As protein: CASSLGSGETQYF. Complete variable domain (other parts from reference TRBV5-4 and TRBJ2-5): ETGVTQSPTHLIKTRGQQVTLRCSSQSGHNTVSWYQQALGQGPQFIFQYYREEENGRGNFPPRFSGLQFPNYSSELNVNALELDDSALYLCASSLGSGETQYFGPGTRLLVL.

The gene calls are TRBV3-1 (or the pseudogene TRBV3-2) and TRBJ2-3; 7 nucleotides match TRBD2. The J segment lost 0 bases and the V segment lost 4 bases, leaving 7 bases of the junction unmatched. Germline assignment: CDR1 LGHDT and CDR2 YNNKEL (reference sequence). This CDR3 region has 16 residues. The chain's CDR3 is CASSLQWGGSTDTQYF. The CDR3 coding sequence is TGTGCCAGCAGCCTCCAATGGGGGGGAAGCACAGATACGCAGTATTTT.

There are a few counts of this clone. The chain links TRBV6-5 to TRBJ1-6; D is uncertain. CDR1 and CDR2 (germline): MNHEY, SVGAGI. The CDR3 covers 11 residues. V lost 6 bases and J lost 8, with 5 bases in between. The CDR3 bases are TGTGCCAGCAGCCCATATTCACCCCTCCACTTT. Protein product: CASSPYSPLHF.

The chain uses TRBV19 and TRBJ1-1, with D perhaps matching TRBD1 (5 bases). CDR1 is LNHDA, CDR2 SQIVND, per germline (reference sequence). The CDR3 has 13 amino acids. Trimming cost V 2 bases and J 4 bases, with 8 bases left between them. CDR3 nucleotide sequence: TGTGCCAGTAGTATATGGCAGGGCACTGAAGCTTTCTTT. This sequence encodes CASSIWQGTEAFF.

The V and J genes are TRBV23-1 and TRBJ2-7; no clear D gene. TRBV23-1 is an open reading frame whose function is uncertain. Trimming shortened V by 4 bases and J by 5 bases, and 9 bases separated the two germline ends. CDR3 size: 12 residues. In DNA, the CDR3 is TGCGCCAGCAGTCGCTCAGGCGACGAGCAGTACTTC. It is translated as CASSRSGDEQYF.

The chain joins TRBV9 to TRBJ2-7; D perhaps matches TRBD1 (6 bases). With 4 bases removed from V and 3 bases from J, the gap between germline ends came to 17 bases. Per the germline V gene, CDR1 is SGDLS and CDR2 is YYNGEE. The CDR3 sequence is 15 residues long. The CDR3: CASSSRDTYHYEQYF. CDR3 DNA: TGTGCCAGCAGCAGCCGGGACACATATCACTACGAGCAGTACTTC.